The clone carrying this TCR beta chain appeared a single time. Its specificity is unknown. V shed 5 bases and J shed 5 bases, with 12 bases lying between them. The CDR3 runs 13 residues. Germline CDR1 SGHAT, CDR2 FQNNGV. Clones were sequenced by immunoSEQ multiplex PCR, and TCRdb holds only the in-frame ones, with some missing. The data hold over 50,000 clones, with around four fifths observed a single time. The sample originates from a study of T cells in localized non-small cell lung cancer. Regarding the study as a whole: In uninvolved adjacent lung, T cell clonality reached its highest value, exceeding tumor. Longer survival (overall) was linked to higher T cell density in blood. Owing to sequencing of a solitary tumor region, heterogeneity cannot be discounted. Within adjacent lung there appeared a median 57 of the top 100 tumor clones.

This chain uses TRBV11-2 with TRBJ2-5; D not certain. The sequence was collected from a man aged 35 to 69 with stage III lung adenocarcinoma. This specimen was peripheral blood mononuclear cells, taken before any cancer treatment. This chain's CDR3 is CASSPIDVETQYF. Here the CDR3 DNA reads TGTGCCAGCAGCCCGATTGACGTGGAGACCCAGTACTTC.